Listed here is a single T cell receptor beta chain. The data were taken from a study of early T cells in non-severe SARS-CoV-2 infection. Study summary: Sequencing targeted bulk RNA from unsorted whole blood, leaving chains unpaired.

Unique molecular identifiers tagged individual cDNA molecules. TCRdb passed the 5' RACE reads through MiXCR, listing each CDR3 protein once. The table includes more than 65,000 distinct CDR3 sequences, approximately 15% detected once. The junction had 13 bases not matched to a gene; V was cut back by 5 bases and J by 6 bases. CDR1 SGHTA and CDR2 FQGNSA come from the germline V gene. The CDR3 length is 17 residues. This specimen consisted of whole blood, obtained at baseline. The chain has TRBV7-2 and TRBJ2-7; 13 bases align to TRBD2. The clonotype comes from an adult who was a healthcare worker with PCR-confirmed SARS-CoV-2 infection or an uninfected control (not recorded which). DNA of the CDR3: TGTGCCAGCAGCCCTACTAGCGGGAGGGCGATTGGGGCCGAGCAGTACTTC. Translated: CASSPTSGRAIGAEQYF. Filled out from reference TRBV7-2 and TRBJ2-7, the complete variable domain reads GAGVSQSPSNKVTEKGKDVELRCDPISGHTALYWYRQSLGQGLEFLIYFQGNSAPDKSGLPSDRFSAERTGGSVSTLTIQRTQQEDSAVYLCASSPTSGRAIGAEQYFGPGTRLTVT.